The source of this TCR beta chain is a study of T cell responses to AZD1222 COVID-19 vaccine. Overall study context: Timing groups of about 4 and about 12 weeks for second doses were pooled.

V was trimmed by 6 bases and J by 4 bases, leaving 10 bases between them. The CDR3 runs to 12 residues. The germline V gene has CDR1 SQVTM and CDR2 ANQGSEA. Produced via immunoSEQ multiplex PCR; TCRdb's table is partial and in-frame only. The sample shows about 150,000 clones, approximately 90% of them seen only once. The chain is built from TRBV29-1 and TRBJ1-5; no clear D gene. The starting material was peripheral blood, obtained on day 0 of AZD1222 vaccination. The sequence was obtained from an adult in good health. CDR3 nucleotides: TGCAGCGTATCGGAAGGGAATCAGCCCCAGCATTTT. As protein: CSVSEGNQPQHF. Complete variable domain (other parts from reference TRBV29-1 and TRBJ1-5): SAVISQKPSRDICQRGTSLTIQCQVDSQVTMMFWYRQQPGQSLTLIATANQGSEATYESGFVIDKFPISRPNLTFSTLTVSNMSPEDSSIYLCSVSEGNQPQHFGDGTRLSIL.